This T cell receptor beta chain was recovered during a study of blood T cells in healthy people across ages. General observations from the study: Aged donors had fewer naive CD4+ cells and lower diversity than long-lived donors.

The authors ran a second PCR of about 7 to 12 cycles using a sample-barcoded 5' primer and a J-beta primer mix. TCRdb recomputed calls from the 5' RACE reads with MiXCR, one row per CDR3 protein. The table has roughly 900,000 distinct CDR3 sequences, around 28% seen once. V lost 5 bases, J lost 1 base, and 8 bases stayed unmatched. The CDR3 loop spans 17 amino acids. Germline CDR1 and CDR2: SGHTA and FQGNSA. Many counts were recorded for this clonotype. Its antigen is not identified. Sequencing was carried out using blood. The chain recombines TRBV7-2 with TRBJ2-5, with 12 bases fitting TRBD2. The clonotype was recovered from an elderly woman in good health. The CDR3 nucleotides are TGTGCCAGCAGCCCGCTAGGACTAGCGGGGTCCCAAGAGACCCAGTACTTC. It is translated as CASSPLGLAGSQETQYF.